This entry lists 30 T cell receptor beta chains sequenced from one sample in a study of T cells after yellow fever vaccination (dated by TCRdb to between 2018 and 2020). This sample's treatment or condition label indicates: live attenuated yellow fever vaccine strain. The protocol used for the library was 5' RACE. Sequencing relied on an Illumina NovaSeq 6000. TCRdb itself trimmed the public reads at Q25 with fastp, ran MiXCR and retained productive beta chains. Rows are unified per CDR3 protein, each entry keeping the most common DNA and genes. The sample has about 320,000 distinct CDR3 sequences on record, about 4.5% of them singletons. The ten largest clonotypes hold 19% of the sample. Specimen: PBMCs, collected 15 days after the yellow fever booster vaccination. Receptors originate from a man aged 18 to 35 who received the YFV17D yellow fever vaccine.

This clonotype was recorded at least ten times. The gene calls are TRBV11-2 and TRBJ1-6; no clear D gene. The CDR3 runs 13 residues. Germline values: CDR1 SGHAT, CDR2 FQNNGV. V lost 5 bases to trimming and J lost 2 bases, with 4 bases between them. CDR3 region: CASSPPYNSPLHF. As DNA, the CDR3 is TGTGCCAGCAGCCCCCCCTATAATTCACCCCTCCACTTT.

This clonotype was counted only a few times. This chain connects TRBV11-2 to TRBJ2-1; 9 bases align to TRBD2. This CDR3 has 19 residues. The junction had 13 bases not matched to a gene; V was cut back by 2 bases and J by 2 bases. Germline V CDR1 and CDR2: SGHAT, FQNNGV. The CDR3 DNA follows: TGTGCCAGCAGCTTATCGATCGGGGGCGGGGGGGCCGCCTACAATGAGCAGTTCTTC. Amino acids: CASSLSIGGGGAAYNEQFF.

V usage is TRBV7-2 and J usage is TRBJ1-2; D ambiguous. The germline CDR1 and CDR2 sequences are SGHTA and FQGNSA. The CDR3 totals 15 residues. Trimming stripped 3 bases from V and 6 bases from J, with 17 bases between. The CDR3 loop is CASSFSVAGSDGYTF. CDR3 sequence (DNA): TGTGCCAGCAGCTTTAGTGTGGCGGGCTCTGATGGCTACACCTTC.

This clonotype was found a few times. The chain is built from TRBV20-1 and TRBJ1-2; TRBD1 matches 9 bases. The CDR3 loop spans 14 amino acids. Germline V CDR1 and CDR2: DFQATT, SNEGSKA (reference sequence). Germline trimming cut 6 bases from V and 4 bases from J; bases unmatched to any gene: 9. The CDR3: CSAPGQGRGYGYTF. Written as DNA, the CDR3 is TGCAGTGCACCGGGACAGGGAAGAGGCTATGGCTACACCTTC.

The chain has TRBV7-9 and TRBJ1-2, with D possibly being TRBD1 (5 bases). This CDR3 has 13 residues. V gave up 2 bases and J gave up 4 bases, with 8 bases separating them. The germline V gene encodes CDR1 SEHNR and CDR2 FQNEAQ (reference sequence). The CDR3 DNA sequence: TGTGCCAGCAGCTTACAGGGTATCTATGGCTACACCTTC. Translation gives CASSLQGIYGYTF.

There are many counts of this clonotype. V gene TRBV2 combines with J gene TRBJ1-6; tentatively, D is TRBD1 (6 bases). V was trimmed by 6 bases and J by 7 bases, leaving 7 bases between them. From germline, CDR1 is SNHLY and CDR2 FYNNEI. The CDR3 spans 12 residues. The CDR3 DNA follows: TGTGCCAGCAGCAGGGGAAATTCACCCCTCCACTTT. The encoded protein is CASSRGNSPLHF.

This clonotype was recorded at least ten times. The J gene is TRBJ1-1, the V gene TRBV6-1; D perhaps matches TRBD1 (6 bases). The ends were cut back, 4 bases at V and 5 bases at J, with 11 bases in the middle. The germline gives CDR1 MNHNS, CDR2 SASEGT. The length of the CDR3 is 13 residues. CDR3 loop: CASSVQGRTEAFF. The CDR3 DNA reads TGTGCCAGCAGTGTTCAGGGGCGAACTGAAGCTTTCTTT.

The chain carries TRBV11-2 and TRBJ1-4, with unresolved D. The CDR3 extends over 15 amino acids. Trimming shortened V by 6 bases and J by 0 bases, and 11 bases separated the two germline ends. Germline assignment: CDR1 SGHAT and CDR2 FQNNGV. CDR3 in amino acids: CASSTSGTTNEKLFF. The CDR3 bases are TGTGCCAGCAGTACTTCCGGGACAACTAATGAAAAACTGTTTTTT.

The chain carries TRBV20-1 and TRBJ2-2, with D possibly called TRBD1 or TRBD2 (5 bases each). The CDR3 totals 17 residues. Germline lookup yields CDR1 DFQATT and CDR2 SNEGSKA (reference sequence). Trimming removed 5 bases at V and 0 bases at J, with 19 bases between. For the CDR3, the DNA is TGCAGTGCTCAACCCCTCGGGGCAGCCACGAACACCGGGGAGCTGTTTTTT. Amino acid sequence: CSAQPLGAATNTGELFF.

There are a few counts of this clonotype. This chain connects TRBV4-2 to TRBJ1-5, with unresolved D. Germline CDR1 reads LGHNA; CDR2 reads YNFKEQ. The CDR3 runs to 15 residues. Trimming shortened V by 0 bases and J by 5 bases, and 11 bases separated the two germline ends. The CDR3 spells CASSQDILGDQPQHF. CDR3 coding DNA: TGTGCCAGCAGCCAAGATATCCTAGGCGATCAGCCCCAGCATTTT.

This clonotype was seen only a few times. The V call is TRBV28, the J call TRBJ2-2; 8 bases align to TRBD1. Germline loops: CDR1 MDHEN, CDR2 SYDVKM. The CDR3 is made up of 17 amino acids. Trimming took 10 bases from V and 0 from J; bases not matched to a gene: 13. As DNA, the CDR3 is TGTGCCACCTTACCGGGACAGGAACTCGCGAACACCGGGGAGCTGTTTTTT. This translates into CATLPGQELANTGELFF.

This clonotype was counted only a few times. The chain uses TRBV6-2 or TRBV6-3 and TRBJ2-2; D remains ambiguous. Trimming cost V 6 bases and J 3 bases, with 14 bases left between them. From germline, CDR1 is MNHEY and CDR2 SVGEGT. There are 15 residues in the CDR3. The chain's CDR3 is CASSPAAYDTGELFF. CDR3 in DNA: TGTGCCAGCAGCCCGGCAGCCTACGACACCGGGGAGCTGTTTTTT.

The chain joins TRBV20-1 to TRBJ2-7; D may be TRBD1 (5 bases). Germline V CDR1 and CDR2: DFQATT, SNEGSKA (reference sequence). Trimming shortened V by 1 base and J by 0 bases, and 10 bases separated the two germline ends. CDR3 length: 14 residues. CDR3 nucleotides: TGCAGTGCTAGAGTAACAGGCCTCTCCTACGAGCAGTACTTC. As protein: CSARVTGLSYEQYF.

This clonotype was seen repeatedly, ten times or more. J is TRBJ2-3 and V is TRBV7-3; D is possibly TRBD1 (5 bases). The CDR3 covers 14 residues. The V end lost 4 bases, the J end lost 0 bases, and 8 bases lay between the germline ends. Per germline, CDR1 SGHTA and CDR2 FQGTGA. The CDR3 DNA reads TGTGCCAGCAGCTCTTGGGGCAGCACAGATACGCAGTATTTT. Translated: CASSSWGSTDTQYF.

This clonotype occurred many times. This rearrangement joins TRBV7-9 to TRBJ2-7; D is undetermined. Trimming left V 5 bases short and J 3 bases short, with 5 bases between. Germline-derived CDR1 and CDR2 are SEHNR and FQNEAQ (reference sequence). This CDR3 spans 11 amino acids. The CDR3 reads CASSPDYEQYF. As DNA, the CDR3 is TGTGCCAGCAGCCCAGACTACGAGCAGTACTTC. Supplemented by reference TRBV7-9 and TRBJ2-7, the full variable domain reads DTGVSQNPRHKITKRGQNVTFRCDPISEHNRLYWYRQTLGQGPEFLTYFQNEAQLEKSRLLSDRFSAERPKGSFSTLEIQRTEQGDSAMYLCASSPDYEQYFGPGTRLTVT.

This chain connects TRBV6-5 to TRBJ2-3, with D possibly being TRBD1 or TRBD2 (5 bases each). The germline V gene encodes CDR1 MNHEY and CDR2 SVGAGI. Between the trimmed V and J ends, which lost 0 bases and 5 bases, there was a span of 15 bases. The CDR3 contains 16 residues. The CDR3 nucleotides read TGTGCCAGCAGTTACTCGGGGGTTGGACTGAGAGATACGCAGTATTTT. This translates into CASSYSGVGLRDTQYF.

This clonotype was counted ten times or more. V is TRBV6-2 or TRBV6-3 and J is TRBJ1-3; D remains ambiguous. Germline CDR1 reads MNHEY; CDR2 reads SVGEGT. This CDR3 spans 14 amino acids. V lost 7 bases and J 0 bases, leaving 10 bases between the germline ends. The CDR3 spells CASKTDSSGNTIYF. The CDR3 bases are TGTGCCAGCAAGACGGATAGCTCTGGAAACACCATATATTTT.

CDR3: CATRRGETGELFF. The CDR3 nucleotides read TGTGCCACCAGGAGGGGGGAGACCGGGGAGCTGTTTTTT. The chain uses TRBV24-1 and TRBJ2-2; D is tentatively TRBD1 or TRBD2 (6 bases each). Per the germline V gene, CDR1 is KGHDR and CDR2 is SFDVKD. The V end was cut by 7 bases, the J end by 5 bases, with 10 bases between. The CDR3 is 13 residues long.

This clonotype was seen ten or more times. The chain employs TRBV20-1 and TRBJ1-4; the match to TRBD1 covers 9 bases. Germline trimming cut 6 bases from V and 8 bases from J; bases unmatched to any gene: 10. Per the germline V gene, CDR1 is DFQATT and CDR2 is SNEGSKA (reference sequence). This CDR3 comprises 14 residues. CDR3 coding DNA: TGCAGTGCGGCCCGGACAGGGGAAAGAGAAAAACTGTTTTTT. This gives the protein CSAARTGEREKLFF.

This clonotype was found a few times. V is TRBV29-1 and J is TRBJ1-5, with D hard to call. Germline CDR1 is SQVTM and CDR2 is ANQGSEA. CDR3 length: 13 residues. Trimming pared 4 bases from V and 10 bases from J, leaving 17 bases between. The CDR3 is CSVAGAENDPQHF. CDR3 DNA: TGCAGCGTTGCAGGTGCCGAAAACGACCCCCAGCATTTT.

The chain joins TRBV6-5 to TRBJ1-4, with D maybe TRBD1 (6 bases). The CDR3 extends over 15 amino acids. Germline V gives CDR1 MNHEY, CDR2 SVGAGI. Trimming shortened V by 0 bases and J by 8 bases, and 13 bases separated the two germline ends. This CDR3 is CASSYSGGTGEKLFF. CDR3 nucleotide sequence: TGTGCCAGCAGTTACTCCGGGGGCACTGGGGAAAAACTGTTTTTT.

At least ten counts were recorded for this clonotype. The chain recombines TRBV6-5 with TRBJ2-7; D is perhaps TRBD2 (6 bases). The CDR3 has 15 amino acids. Trimming cost V 6 bases and J 0 bases, with 15 bases left between them. From germline, CDR1 is MNHEY and CDR2 SVGAGI. Written as DNA, the CDR3 is TGTGCCAGCAGCCCACCCGCCGGGAGCTCCTACGAGCAGTACTTC. It codes for CASSPPAGSSYEQYF.

This clonotype was found many times. The chain links TRBV29-1 to TRBJ1-2; tentatively, D is TRBD1 (5 bases). V lost 5 bases and J lost 7, with 14 bases in between. The CDR3 totals 12 residues. CDR1 is SQVTM, CDR2 ANQGSEA, per germline. The CDR3 loop is CSVQLGLGGYTF. For the CDR3, the DNA is TGCAGCGTTCAATTGGGACTAGGTGGCTACACCTTC.

J is TRBJ1-2 and V is TRBV7-2, with D possibly TRBD1 on 6 matching bases. The CDR3 consists of 13 residues. Trimming cost V 3 bases and J 10 bases, with 15 bases left between them. Germline assignment: CDR1 SGHTA and CDR2 FQGNSA. The CDR3 here is CASSFSQNRAYTF. The DNA of the CDR3 is TGTGCCAGCAGCTTTTCCCAAAACAGGGCCTACACCTTC. The full variable domain, with the rest looked up from reference TRBV7-2 and TRBJ1-2, is GAGVSQSPSNKVTEKGKDVELRCDPISGHTALYWYRQSLGQGLEFLIYFQGNSAPDKSGLPSDRFSAERTGGSVSTLTIQRTQQEDSAVYLCASSFSQNRAYTFGSGTRLTVV.

The CDR3 reads CASSLATLGTGDEQFF. The CDR3 DNA sequence: TGTGCCAGCAGCTTAGCTACCCTAGGGACTGGGGATGAGCAGTTCTTC. The chain has TRBV7-6 and TRBJ2-1; D is possibly TRBD2 (6 bases). Looked up from germline, CDR1 is SGHVS and CDR2 is FNYEAQ. V was clipped by 0 bases and J by 8 bases, with 17 bases between them. CDR3 length: 16 amino acids.

This clonotype has ten or more counts. The V gene is TRBV11-2, the J gene TRBJ2-1; TRBD1 matches 9 bases. The V gene's germline CDR1 is SGHAT and CDR2 FQNNGV. The CDR3 spans 14 residues. V was clipped by 5 bases and J by 5 bases; unmatched bases: 4. The CDR3: CASSRQGGNNEQFF. The CDR3 nucleotides are TGTGCCAGCAGCCGACAGGGGGGGAACAATGAGCAGTTCTTC. Filled out from reference TRBV11-2 and TRBJ2-1, the complete variable domain reads EAGVAQSPRYKIIEKRQSVAFWCNPISGHATLYWYQQILGQGPKLLIQFQNNGVVDDSQLPKDRFSAERLKGVDSTLKIQPAKLEDSAVYLCASSRQGGNNEQFFGPGTRLTVL.

This clonotype was seen a handful of times. V is TRBV29-1 and J is TRBJ1-5; D might be TRBD1 (5 bases). The CDR3 consists of 14 residues. Germline V gives CDR1 SQVTM, CDR2 ANQGSEA. Trimming took off 0 bases at V and 7 bases at J, with 13 bases between the two ends. CDR3 nucleotide sequence: TGCAGCGTTGAAGAAAGGGGCGCAGGGCAGCCCCAGCATTTT. This codes for CSVEERGAGQPQHF. The whole variable domain, filled in from reference TRBV29-1 and TRBJ1-5, reads SAVISQKPSRDICQRGTSLTIQCQVDSQVTMMFWYRQQPGQSLTLIATANQGSEATYESGFVIDKFPISRPNLTFSTLTVSNMSPEDSSIYLCSVEERGAGQPQHFGDGTRLSIL.

This clonotype was seen repeatedly, ten times or more. V gene TRBV27 combines with J gene TRBJ2-5; 9 bases align to TRBD1. The CDR3 consists of 14 residues. The germline gives CDR1 MNHEY, CDR2 SMNVEV (reference sequence). Germline trimming cut 5 bases from V and 5 bases from J; bases unmatched to any gene: 6. The CDR3 here is CASSAGTGFETQYF. CDR3 nucleotide sequence: TGTGCCAGCAGTGCCGGGACAGGGTTTGAGACCCAGTACTTC.

This clonotype has ten or more counts. The genes are TRBV6-5 and TRBJ1-1, with D uncertain. V was clipped by 4 bases and J by 3 bases, with 12 bases between them. The CDR3 sequence is 14 residues long. Germline assignment: CDR1 MNHEY and CDR2 SVGAGI. The CDR3 loop is CASSFNAAYTEAFF. The CDR3 DNA reads as TGTGCCAGCAGTTTCAACGCGGCCTACACTGAAGCTTTCTTT.

This clonotype was counted at least ten times. The chain carries TRBV7-8 and TRBJ2-2, with unresolved D. In germline, CDR1 is SGHVS, CDR2 FQNEAQ. V lost 3 bases, J lost 5 bases, and 10 bases lay in between. The CDR3 spans 14 residues. The CDR3 DNA reads TGTGCCAGCAGCTTGGTATGGGGAACCGGGGAGCTGTTTTTT. It is translated as CASSLVWGTGELFF.